This passage covers 24 T cell receptor beta chains from one sample sequenced in a study of T cell responses to AZD1222 COVID-19 vaccine. Only in-frame clones appear in the TCRdb table, and some are missing; sequencing was by immunoSEQ multiplex PCR. Here the sample spans under 140,000 clones, approximately 90% being singletons. Sequencing used peripheral blood, obtained 28 days after the second AZD1222 dose. The receptors derive from an adult who received the AZD1222 COVID-19 vaccine.

This chain connects TRBV19 to TRBJ1-4, with 7 bases fitting TRBD1. V shed 7 bases, J shed 8 bases, and the junction held 13 bases outside the gene matches. The germline gives CDR1 LNHDA, CDR2 SQIVND (reference sequence). The CDR3 length is 15 residues. The CDR3, as DNA: TGTGCCAGTACCACAGGACAGGCCGGCGGGGAAAAACTGTTTTTT. It specifies CASTTGQAGGEKLFF. Complete variable domain (other parts from reference TRBV19 and TRBJ1-4): DGGITQSPKYLFRKEGQNVTLSCEQNLNHDAMYWYRQDPGQGLRLIYYSQIVNDFQKGDIAEGYSVSREKKESFPLTVTSAQKNPTAFYLCASTTGQAGGEKLFFGSGTQLSVL.

The chain recombines TRBV14 with TRBJ1-3; no clear D. The CDR3 length is 17 residues. Trimming removed 2 bases from V and 0 bases from J, with 14 bases in between. The germline CDR1 and CDR2 sequences are SGHDN and FVKESK. CDR3 in DNA: TGTGCCAGCAGCCAACCTCGGTCGAAAAGCTCTGGAAACACCATATATTTT. Its protein is CASSQPRSKSSGNTIYF.

This chain connects TRBV4-1 to TRBJ1-1; a possible D gene is TRBD1 (5 bases). The CDR3 length is 15 residues. CDR1 MGHRA and CDR2 YSYEKL come from the germline V gene. The germline V and J ends were trimmed by 0 bases and 5 bases, with 13 bases remaining between them. Here the CDR3 reads CASSQDSGGWTEAFF. The CDR3 coding sequence is TGCGCCAGCAGCCAAGATTCCGGGGGTTGGACTGAAGCTTTCTTT.

Notes on this clone: A read error may account for a junction end that differs from germline. The same CDR3 also results from other DNA sequences found in this sample. V usage is TRBV18 and J usage is TRBJ2-2, with D unresolved. Germline V gives CDR1 KGHSH, CDR2 LQKENI. The CDR3 totals 16 residues. CDR3 protein: CASSPPSNANTGELFF. In DNA, the CDR3 is TGTGCCAGCTCGCCACCGTCTAACGCGAACACCGGGGAGCTGTTTTTT.

Here the CDR3 DNA reads TGTGCCAGCAGCTTAGGAGTGGGCTTGCAGTTCTTC. Protein product: CASSLGVGLQFF. The chain has TRBV7-9 and TRBJ2-1; D is ambiguous. The V gene lost 1 base and the J gene lost 12 bases, with 10 bases spanning the gap. Germline CDR1 is SEHNR and CDR2 is FQNEAQ (reference sequence). This CDR3 has 12 amino acids.

Note on this clone: Other nucleotide sequences from this sample produce the same CDR3. The chain couples TRBV5-4 to TRBJ2-7, with D unclear. V lost 3 bases and J lost 0, with 1 base in between. The length of the CDR3 is 11 residues. CDR1 is SGHNT, CDR2 YYREEE, per germline (reference sequence). The CDR3 is CASSSSYEQYF. CDR3 DNA sequence: TGTGCCAGCAGCTCCTCCTACGAGCAGTACTTC.

The V gene is TRBV9, the J gene TRBJ2-7, with D unresolved. The V end was cut by 4 bases, the J end by 4 bases, with 15 bases between. The germline CDR1 and CDR2 sequences are SGDLS and YYNGEE. CDR3 length: 14 amino acids. Here the CDR3 reads CASSMDGGVYEQYF. The CDR3 coding sequence is TGTGCCAGCAGCATGGACGGTGGTGTGTACGAGCAGTACTTC.

The V call is TRBV18, the J call TRBJ1-4, with 8 bases identical to TRBD1. Germline assignment: CDR1 KGHSH and CDR2 LQKENI. This CDR3 contains 15 residues. V shed 2 bases, J shed 7 bases, and the junction held 6 bases outside the gene matches. CDR3 DNA: TGTGCCAGCTCACCAACAGGACAGGGAGGTGAAAAACTGTTTTTT. It is translated as CASSPTGQGGEKLFF.

This clone was seen only once. The rearrangement joins TRBV21-1 to TRBJ2-2; the table gives TRBD1 as D, unverified against the DNA. TRBV21-1 is listed as a pseudogene. The CDR3 sequence is 18 residues long. CDR3 in amino acids: CASSKGAGNPANTGELFF. The CDR3 region has the DNA TGTGCCAGCAGCAAAGGGGCAGGGAACCCCGCGAACACCGGGGAGCTGTTTTTT.

The rearrangement joins TRBV5-4 to TRBJ2-6; D uncertain. Trimming pared 1 base from V and 0 bases from J, leaving 5 bases between. Germline V lookup: CDR1 SGHNT, CDR2 YYREEE (reference sequence). This CDR3 region has 15 residues. The CDR3 reads CASSLKASGANVLTF. In nucleotides, the CDR3 is TGTGCCAGCAGCTTGAAAGCCTCTGGGGCCAACGTCCTGACTTTC.

The V gene is TRBV5-4, the J gene TRBJ2-5; TRBD2 matches 9 bases. The CDR3 consists of 15 residues. V lost 4 bases, J lost 2 bases, and 6 bases stayed unmatched. Germline values: CDR1 SGHNT, CDR2 YYREEE (reference sequence). CDR3: CASSIGLAIQETQYF. CDR3 nucleotides: TGTGCCAGCAGCATAGGACTAGCGATTCAAGAGACCCAGTACTTC.

V and J are TRBV6-5 and TRBJ2-1, with 7 bases aligning to TRBD2. Unmatched junction bases numbered 11, after V lost 6 bases and J lost 6 bases. The V gene's germline CDR1 is MNHEY and CDR2 SVGAGI. CDR3 length: 15 amino acids. The CDR3 nucleotides are TGTGCCAGCAGGACTGTGGCTAGCGGAGGCAATGAGCAGTTCTTC. This gives the protein CASRTVASGGNEQFF.

The rearrangement joins TRBV19 to TRBJ1-4; 7 positions match TRBD1. Trimming took 6 bases from V and 4 from J; bases not matched to a gene: 8. Germline-derived CDR1 and CDR2 are LNHDA and SQIVND (reference sequence). CDR3 size: 15 residues. The CDR3 reads CASRTGEGRNEKLFF. CDR3 in DNA: TGTGCCAGTAGAACAGGGGAGGGCCGTAATGAAAAACTGTTTTTT.

The V and J genes are TRBV28 and TRBJ2-6; possibly TRBD1 for D (5 bases). The germline CDR1 and CDR2 sequences are MDHEN and SYDVKM. The CDR3 runs to 20 residues. V gave up 5 bases and J gave up 0 bases, with 23 bases separating them. The CDR3 region is CASSQIGQLMGFSGANVLTF. The CDR3 nucleotides read TGTGCCAGCAGTCAGATAGGACAACTTATGGGGTTCTCTGGGGCCAACGTCCTGACTTTC.

This rearrangement joins TRBV6-5 to TRBJ1-5; no reliable D call. The V and J ends lost 5 bases and 0 bases respectively, with 11 bases between them. This CDR3 has 15 amino acids. The germline V gene has CDR1 MNHEY and CDR2 SVGAGI. For the CDR3, the DNA is TGTGCCAGCAGTCTAGGACGGAATAGCAATCAGCCCCAGCATTTT. Protein product: CASSLGRNSNQPQHF.

J is TRBJ2-7 and V is TRBV4-1; 9 nucleotides line up with TRBD2. J was trimmed by 0 bases and V by 2 bases; bases with no gene match: 5. Looked up from germline, CDR1 is MGHRA and CDR2 is YSYEKL. CDR3 length equals 16 residues. CDR3 protein: CASSQFSSGASYEQYF. In DNA, the CDR3 is TGCGCCAGCAGCCAATTTTCTAGCGGGGCCTCCTACGAGCAGTACTTC.

The chain joins TRBV27 to TRBJ1-2, with a tentative D call TRBD1 (6 bases). V gave up 5 bases and J gave up 3 bases, with 13 bases separating them. CDR3 size: 14 residues. CDR1 MNHEY and CDR2 SMNVEV come from the germline V gene (reference sequence). The DNA for the CDR3 is TGTGCCAGCAGTCTAGACGGGGGCGACTATGGCTACACCTTC. It specifies CASSLDGGDYGYTF.

The chain uses TRBV11-2 and TRBJ2-5; D possibly corresponds to TRBD2 (5 bases). V lost 2 bases and J lost 4, with 5 bases in between. Per germline, CDR1 SGHAT and CDR2 FQNNGV. CDR3 length: 12 residues. CDR3 DNA sequence: TGTGCCAGCAGCTTAAGCGGAGAGACCCAGTACTTC. This codes for CASSLSGETQYF.

The V and J genes are TRBV4-1 and TRBJ2-7, with 7 positions matching TRBD1. This CDR3 has 15 residues. Germline CDR1 is MGHRA and CDR2 is YSYEKL. V trimming: 2 bases; J trimming: 3 bases; junction bases outside the gene matches: 7. CDR3 sequence: CASSQTGTAHYEQYF. The CDR3 coding sequence is TGCGCCAGCAGCCAAACCGGGACAGCCCACTACGAGCAGTACTTC.

The V gene is TRBV27, the J gene TRBJ1-4; D may be TRBD1 (6 bases). CDR1 is MNHEY, CDR2 SMNVEV, per germline (reference sequence). With 7 bases removed from V and 8 bases from J, the gap between germline ends came to 17 bases. This CDR3 is built from 14 residues. The CDR3 protein is CASTTRGAREKLFF. The CDR3 nucleotides are TGTGCCAGCACCACTCGGGGGGCCCGGGAAAAACTGTTTTTT.

The chain carries TRBV5-1 and TRBJ2-7, with 7 positions matching TRBD1. The CDR3 spans 11 residues. Germline-derived CDR1 and CDR2 are SGHRS and YFSETQ. V lost 9 bases and J lost 2; bases outside the gene matches: 2. The CDR3 spells CANGQAYEQYF. The CDR3 DNA reads TGCGCCAATGGACAGGCCTACGAGCAGTACTTC.

The chain joins TRBV19 to TRBJ1-1, with D possibly being TRBD1 (6 bases). Germline V CDR1 and CDR2: LNHDA, SQIVND (reference sequence). With 4 bases removed from V and 1 base from J, the gap between germline ends came to 7 bases. The CDR3 contains 13 residues. CDR3 DNA sequence: TGTGCCAGTAGTAGACAGGAGAACACTGAAGCTTTCTTT. Translated, it gives CASSRQENTEAFF.

The rearrangement links TRBV5-5 to TRBJ1-2, with D perhaps matching TRBD1 (6 bases). The CDR3 length is 20 residues. The germline V gene encodes CDR1 SGHKS and CDR2 YYEKEE (reference sequence). V lost 4 bases and J 8 bases, leaving 36 bases between the germline ends. DNA for the CDR3: TGTGCCAGCAGCCTACACCCAACTGGGGGCGAATTACGGGGTACGGGAGGCTACACCTTC. This gives the protein CASSLHPTGGELRGTGGYTF.

The rearrangement joins TRBV15 to TRBJ2-6, with 8 bases fitting TRBD1. The CDR3 loop spans 18 amino acids. Trimming removed 7 bases from V and 2 bases from J; junction bases left unmatched: 13. CDR1 and CDR2 (germline): LNHNV, YYDKDF (reference sequence). CDR3 loop: CATTPTPQGAAGANVLTF. The CDR3 DNA reads as TGTGCCACCACCCCGACCCCGCAGGGGGCGGCTGGGGCCAACGTCCTGACTTTC.